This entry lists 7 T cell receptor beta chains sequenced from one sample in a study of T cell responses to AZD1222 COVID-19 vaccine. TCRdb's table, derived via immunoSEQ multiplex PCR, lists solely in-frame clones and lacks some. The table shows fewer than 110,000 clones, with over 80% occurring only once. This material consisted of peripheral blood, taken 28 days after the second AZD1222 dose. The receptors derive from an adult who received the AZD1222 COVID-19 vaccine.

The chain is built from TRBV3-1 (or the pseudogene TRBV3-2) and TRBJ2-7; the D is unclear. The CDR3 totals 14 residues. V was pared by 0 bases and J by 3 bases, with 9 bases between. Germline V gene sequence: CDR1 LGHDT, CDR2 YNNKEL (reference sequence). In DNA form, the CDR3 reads TGTGCCAGCAGCCAAGATCTGGCAAGCTACGAGCAGTACTTC. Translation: CASSQDLASYEQYF.

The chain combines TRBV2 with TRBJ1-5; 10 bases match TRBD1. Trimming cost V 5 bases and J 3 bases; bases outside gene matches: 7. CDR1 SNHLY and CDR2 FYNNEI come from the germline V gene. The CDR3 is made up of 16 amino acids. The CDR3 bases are TGTGCCAGCAGTCGTCCGGGACAGGGGTACAATCAGCCCCAGCATTTT. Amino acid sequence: CASSRPGQGYNQPQHF.

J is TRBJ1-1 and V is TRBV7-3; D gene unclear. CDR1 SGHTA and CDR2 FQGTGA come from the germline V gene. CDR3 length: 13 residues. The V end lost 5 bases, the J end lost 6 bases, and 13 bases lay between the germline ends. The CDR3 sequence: CASSLLTGAEAFF. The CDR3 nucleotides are TGTGCCAGCAGCCTCCTTACGGGCGCTGAAGCTTTCTTT.

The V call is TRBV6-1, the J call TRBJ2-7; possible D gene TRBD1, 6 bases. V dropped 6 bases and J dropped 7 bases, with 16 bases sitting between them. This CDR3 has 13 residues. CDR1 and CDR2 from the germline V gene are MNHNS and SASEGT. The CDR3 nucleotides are TGTGCCAGCAGCCCCCAATGGCAGGGGGAGCAGTACTTC. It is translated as CASSPQWQGEQYF.

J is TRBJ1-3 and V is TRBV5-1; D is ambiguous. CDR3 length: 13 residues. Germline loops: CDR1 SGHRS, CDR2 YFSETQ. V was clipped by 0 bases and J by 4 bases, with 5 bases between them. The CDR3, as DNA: TGCGCCAGCAGCTTGGAGAGCGGAAACACCATATATTTT. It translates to CASSLESGNTIYF.

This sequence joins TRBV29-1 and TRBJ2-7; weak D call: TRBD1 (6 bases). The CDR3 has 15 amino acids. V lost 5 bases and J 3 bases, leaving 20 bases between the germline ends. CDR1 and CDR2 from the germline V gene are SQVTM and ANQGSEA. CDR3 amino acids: CSVIPRGSPGYEQYF. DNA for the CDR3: TGCAGCGTTATACCGAGGGGGAGTCCGGGCTACGAGCAGTACTTC.

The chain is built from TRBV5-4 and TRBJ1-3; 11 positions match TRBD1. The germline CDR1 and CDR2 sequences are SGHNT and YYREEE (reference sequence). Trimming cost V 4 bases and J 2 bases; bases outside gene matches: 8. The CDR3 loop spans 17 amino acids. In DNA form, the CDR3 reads TGTGCCAGCAGCCCGGGACAGGGGGGTATCGCTGGAAACACCATATATTTT. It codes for CASSPGQGGIAGNTIYF.